This TCR beta chain is drawn from a study of blood T cell repertoires in COVID-19. Trimming took 3 bases from V and 6 from J; bases not matched to a gene: 13. The CDR3 length is 17 residues. Germline V gene lookup returns CDR1 LGHDT and CDR2 YNNKEL (reference sequence). Original handling: Reference gene primers were amplified, and this amplification served to estimate nucleated cell counts. Libraries were prepared by immunoSEQ multiplex PCR; TCRdb keeps only in-frame clonotypes and omits some of them. That table furnishes V, J and clone size, whereas the DNA furnished D and trimming. The table includes about 280,000 clones, roughly 80% detected once. Participants had their cohort set by participant-reported clinical history. A case of COVID-19 had been met by exposed participants within 2 weeks before study entry.

The source material was PBMCs or T cells enriched from blood (not recorded which). The TCR originated in a man aged 40-49 years who had been exposed to COVID-19. V and J are TRBV3-1 (or the pseudogene TRBV3-2) and TRBJ2-5; the match to TRBD2 covers 10 bases. CDR3 nucleotide sequence: TGTGCCAGCAGCCATCGATACCTGGCTAGCGGGAGAAAGACCCAGTACTTC. Amino acid sequence: CASSHRYLASGRKTQYF.